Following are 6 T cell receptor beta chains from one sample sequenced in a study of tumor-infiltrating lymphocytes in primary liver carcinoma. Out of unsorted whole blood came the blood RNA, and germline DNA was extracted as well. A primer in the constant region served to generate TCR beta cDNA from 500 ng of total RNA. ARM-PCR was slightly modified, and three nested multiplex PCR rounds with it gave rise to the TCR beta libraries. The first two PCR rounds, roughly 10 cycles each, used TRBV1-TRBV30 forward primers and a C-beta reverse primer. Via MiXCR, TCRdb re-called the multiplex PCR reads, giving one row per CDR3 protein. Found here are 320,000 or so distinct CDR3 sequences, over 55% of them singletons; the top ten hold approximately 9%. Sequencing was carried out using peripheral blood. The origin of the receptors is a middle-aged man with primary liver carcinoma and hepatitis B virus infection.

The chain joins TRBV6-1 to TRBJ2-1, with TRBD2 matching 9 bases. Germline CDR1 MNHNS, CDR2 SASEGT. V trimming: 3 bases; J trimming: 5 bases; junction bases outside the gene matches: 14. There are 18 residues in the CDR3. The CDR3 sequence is CASSEKAGKTSGNNEQFF. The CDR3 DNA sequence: TGTGCCAGCAGTGAGAAGGCAGGGAAGACTAGCGGAAACAATGAGCAGTTCTTC.

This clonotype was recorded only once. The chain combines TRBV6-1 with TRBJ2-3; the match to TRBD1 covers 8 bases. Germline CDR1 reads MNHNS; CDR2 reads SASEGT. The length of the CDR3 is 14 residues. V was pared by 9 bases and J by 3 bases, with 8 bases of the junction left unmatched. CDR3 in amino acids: CARSEWTGTDTQYF. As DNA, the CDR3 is TGTGCCAGAAGCGAATGGACAGGGACAGATACGCAGTATTTT.

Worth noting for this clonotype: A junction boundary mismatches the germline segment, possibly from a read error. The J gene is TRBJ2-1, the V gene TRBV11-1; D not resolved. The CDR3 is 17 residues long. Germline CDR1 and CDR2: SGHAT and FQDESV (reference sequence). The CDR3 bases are TGTGCCAGCAGCTTAAGCAGGTCAACTGTACGGTACAATGAGCACTTCTTC. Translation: CASSLSRSTVRYNEHFF.

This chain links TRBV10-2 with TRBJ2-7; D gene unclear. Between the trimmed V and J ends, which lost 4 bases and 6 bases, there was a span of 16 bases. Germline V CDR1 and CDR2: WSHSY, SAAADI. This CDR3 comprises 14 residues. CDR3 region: CASSGSLWEGEQYF. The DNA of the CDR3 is TGCGCCAGCAGTGGGTCCCTCTGGGAAGGCGAGCAGTACTTC.

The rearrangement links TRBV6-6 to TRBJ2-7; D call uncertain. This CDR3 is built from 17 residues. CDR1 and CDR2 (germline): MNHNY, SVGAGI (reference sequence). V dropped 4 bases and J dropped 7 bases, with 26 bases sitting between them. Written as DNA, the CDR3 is TGTGCCAGCAGTTCTCTCTCTCGAGGCCCCCTCAGATTGGAGCAGTACTTC. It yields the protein CASSSLSRGPLRLEQYF.

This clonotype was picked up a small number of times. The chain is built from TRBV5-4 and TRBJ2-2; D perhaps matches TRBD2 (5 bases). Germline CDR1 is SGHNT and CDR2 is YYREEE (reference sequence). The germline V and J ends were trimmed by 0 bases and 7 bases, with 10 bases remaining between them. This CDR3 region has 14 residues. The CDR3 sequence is CASSLASSGGELFF. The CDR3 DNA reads TGTGCCAGCAGCTTGGCTAGCTCTGGCGGGGAGCTGTTTTTT.